There are many counts of the clone carrying this T cell receptor beta chain. Its antigen is unidentified. The CDR3 has 15 residues. Germline values: CDR1 DFQATT, CDR2 SNEGSKA (reference sequence). With 0 bases removed from V and 3 bases from J, the gap between germline ends came to 12 bases. This sample was included in a study of quantifying T cell responses using KT2 cells. Study-level background: TCR alpha and beta constant-region primers primed reverse transcription of RNA. Study findings and constraints: Very high KT2 spike-in numbers caused saturation in KT2 sequence detection. Input KT2 cell number predicted KT2 alpha and beta sequence counts linearly over several orders of magnitude.

KT2, a clone with a known TCR, was spiked into unfractionated PBMC. A single-stranded UMI oligo with SP2 sequence was ligated to cDNA 3' ends. First-round PCR used roughly 4 cycles and beta primers RC1.1 and RC1.2 covering TRBC1 and TRBC2. From the second PCR onward, TCR alpha and beta chains were processed separately. TCRdb re-analysed the UMI-ligation and nested PCR reads in MiXCR, keeping a single row per CDR3 protein. Of around 50,000 distinct CDR3 sequences in the sample, roughly 10% were seen once. This TCR was recovered from a human donor. This chain connects TRBV20-1 to TRBJ1-5, with D possibly TRBD1 on 5 matching bases. The source material was PBMCs spiked with cells of the T cell clone KT2. CDR3 DNA sequence: TGCAGTGCTAGAGACGACAGAATGATCAATCAGCCCCAGCATTTT. This encodes CSARDDRMINQPQHF.